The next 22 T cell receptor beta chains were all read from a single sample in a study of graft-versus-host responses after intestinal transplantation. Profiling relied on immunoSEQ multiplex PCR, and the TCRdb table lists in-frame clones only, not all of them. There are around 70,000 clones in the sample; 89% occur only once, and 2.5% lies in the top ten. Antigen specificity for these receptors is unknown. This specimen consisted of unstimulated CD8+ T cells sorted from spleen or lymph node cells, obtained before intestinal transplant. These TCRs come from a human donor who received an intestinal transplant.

CDR3 nucleotides: TGTGCCAGCAGCGTCGCGGGGACAGCCTCTGGAAACACCATATATTTT. Translated: CASSVAGTASGNTIYF. The chain employs TRBV9 and TRBJ1-3; TRBD1 matches at 7 bases. Germline CDR1 SGDLS, CDR2 YYNGEE. The J segment lost 0 bases and the V segment lost 2 bases, leaving 5 bases of the junction unmatched. This CDR3 has 16 residues.

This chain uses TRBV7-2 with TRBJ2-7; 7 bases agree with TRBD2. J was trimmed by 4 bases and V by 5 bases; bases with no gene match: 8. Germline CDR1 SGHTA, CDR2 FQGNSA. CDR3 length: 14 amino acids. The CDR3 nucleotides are TGTGCCAGCAGCCCGGGACTACCCTTATACGAGCAGTACTTC. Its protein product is CASSPGLPLYEQYF.

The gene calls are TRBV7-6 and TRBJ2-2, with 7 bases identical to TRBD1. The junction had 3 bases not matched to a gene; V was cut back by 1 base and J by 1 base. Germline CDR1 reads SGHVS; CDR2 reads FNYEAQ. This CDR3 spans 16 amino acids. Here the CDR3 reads CASSLGPGGNTGELFF. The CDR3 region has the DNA TGTGCCAGCAGCTTAGGCCCAGGGGGGAACACCGGGGAGCTGTTTTTT.

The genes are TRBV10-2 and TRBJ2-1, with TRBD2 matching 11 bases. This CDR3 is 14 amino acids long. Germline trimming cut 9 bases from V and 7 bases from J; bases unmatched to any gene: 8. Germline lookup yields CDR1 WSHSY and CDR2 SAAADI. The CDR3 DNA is TGCGCCAGTACAACTAGCGGGAGAATTAATGAGCAGTTCTTC. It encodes CASTTSGRINEQFF.

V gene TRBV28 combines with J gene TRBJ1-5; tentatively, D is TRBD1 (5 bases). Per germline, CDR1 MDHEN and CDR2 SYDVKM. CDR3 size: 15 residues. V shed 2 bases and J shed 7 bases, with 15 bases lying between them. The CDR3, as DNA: TGTGCCAGCAGTTTAGTGGCAGGGTCGTGGCAGCCCCAGCATTTT. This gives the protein CASSLVAGSWQPQHF.

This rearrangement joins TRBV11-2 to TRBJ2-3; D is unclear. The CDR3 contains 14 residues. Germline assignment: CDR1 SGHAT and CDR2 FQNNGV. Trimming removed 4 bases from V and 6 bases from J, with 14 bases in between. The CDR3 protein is CASSSRVEPDTQYF. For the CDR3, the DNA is TGTGCCAGCAGCTCCCGGGTAGAGCCGGATACGCAGTATTTT.

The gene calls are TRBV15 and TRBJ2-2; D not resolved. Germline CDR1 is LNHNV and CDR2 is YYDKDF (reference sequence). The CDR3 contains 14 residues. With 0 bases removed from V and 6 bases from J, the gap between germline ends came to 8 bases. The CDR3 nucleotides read TGTGCCACCAGCAGAGAGGCATCCGCCGGGGAGCTGTTTTTT. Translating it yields CATSREASAGELFF.

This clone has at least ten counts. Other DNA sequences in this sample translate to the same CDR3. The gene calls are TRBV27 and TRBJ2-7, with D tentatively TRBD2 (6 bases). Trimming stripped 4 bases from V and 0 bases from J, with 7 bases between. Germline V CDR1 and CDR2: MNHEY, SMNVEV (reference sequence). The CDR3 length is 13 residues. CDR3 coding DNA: TGTGCCAGCAGTTACGGGGGCTCCTACGAGCAGTACTTC. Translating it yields CASSYGGSYEQYF.

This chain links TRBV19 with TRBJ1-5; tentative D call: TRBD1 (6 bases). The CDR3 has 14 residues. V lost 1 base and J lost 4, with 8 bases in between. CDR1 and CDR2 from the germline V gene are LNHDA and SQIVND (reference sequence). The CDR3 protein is CASSIGRGNQPQHF. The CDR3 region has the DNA TGTGCCAGTAGTATAGGTAGGGGGAATCAGCCCCAGCATTTT.

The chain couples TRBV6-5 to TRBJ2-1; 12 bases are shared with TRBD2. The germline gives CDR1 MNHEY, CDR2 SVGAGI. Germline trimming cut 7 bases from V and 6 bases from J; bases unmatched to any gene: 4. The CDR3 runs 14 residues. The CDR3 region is CASTGTSGPNEQFF. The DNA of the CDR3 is TGTGCCAGCACGGGGACTAGCGGGCCCAATGAGCAGTTCTTC.

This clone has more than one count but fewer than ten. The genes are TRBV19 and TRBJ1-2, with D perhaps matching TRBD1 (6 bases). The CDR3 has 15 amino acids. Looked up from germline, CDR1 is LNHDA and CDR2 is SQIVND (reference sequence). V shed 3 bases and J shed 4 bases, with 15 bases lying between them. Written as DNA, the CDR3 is TGTGCCAGTAGTATGGGGGCAGGTTACTTCTATGGCTACACCTTC. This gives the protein CASSMGAGYFYGYTF.

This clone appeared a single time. The CDR3 reads CASSQDVAGGLGETQYF. In nucleotides, the CDR3 is TGTGCCAGCAGCCAAGACGTAGCGGGAGGGCTCGGGGAGACCCAGTACTTC. The chain is built from TRBV4-2 and TRBJ2-5, with 11 bases fitting TRBD2. In germline, CDR1 is LGHNA, CDR2 YNFKEQ. This CDR3 region has 17 residues. With 0 bases clipped from V and 5 bases from J, the junction kept 8 bases outside the gene matches.

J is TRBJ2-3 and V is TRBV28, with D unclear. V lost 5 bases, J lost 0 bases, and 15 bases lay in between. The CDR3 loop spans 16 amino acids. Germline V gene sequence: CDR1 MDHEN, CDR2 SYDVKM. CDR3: CASSNLQLISTDTQYF. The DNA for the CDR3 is TGTGCCAGCAGTAACCTACAGCTAATTAGCACAGATACGCAGTATTTT.

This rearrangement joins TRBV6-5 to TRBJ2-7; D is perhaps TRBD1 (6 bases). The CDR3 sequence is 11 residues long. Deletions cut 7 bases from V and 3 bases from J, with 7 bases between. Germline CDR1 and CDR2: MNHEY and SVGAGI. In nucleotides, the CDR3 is TGTGCCAGCACGGACAGCTACGAGCAGTACTTC. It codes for CASTDSYEQYF.

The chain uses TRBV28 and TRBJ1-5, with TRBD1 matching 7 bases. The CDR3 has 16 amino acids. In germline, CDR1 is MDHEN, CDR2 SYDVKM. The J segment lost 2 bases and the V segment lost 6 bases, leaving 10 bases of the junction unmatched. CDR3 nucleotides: TGTGCCAGCAGCCCCGACAGGGAGATAGGCAATCAGCCCCAGCATTTT. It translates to CASSPDREIGNQPQHF. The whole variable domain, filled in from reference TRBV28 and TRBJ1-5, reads DVKVTQSSRYLVKRTGEKVFLECVQDMDHENMFWYRQDPGLGLRLIYFSYDVKMKEKGDIPEGYSVSREKKERFSLILESASTNQTSMYLCASSPDREIGNQPQHFGDGTRLSIL.

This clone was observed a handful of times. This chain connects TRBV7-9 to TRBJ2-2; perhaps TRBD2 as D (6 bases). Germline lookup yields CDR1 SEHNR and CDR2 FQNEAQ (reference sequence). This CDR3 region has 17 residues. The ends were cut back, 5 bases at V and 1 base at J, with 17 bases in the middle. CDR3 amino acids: CASSPSPGTENTGELFF. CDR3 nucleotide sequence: TGTGCCAGCAGCCCCTCTCCCGGGACTGAGAACACCGGGGAGCTGTTTTTT. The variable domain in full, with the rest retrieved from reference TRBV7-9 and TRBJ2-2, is DTGVSQNPRHKITKRGQNVTFRCDPISEHNRLYWYRQTLGQGPEFLTYFQNEAQLEKSRLLSDRFSAERPKGSFSTLEIQRTEQGDSAMYLCASSPSPGTENTGELFFGEGSRLTVL.

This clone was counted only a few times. The CDR3 nucleotides read TGTGCCAGCAGTGAGGGGCAGGCGGGCAATCAGCCCCAGCATTTT. Its translation: CASSEGQAGNQPQHF. This chain links TRBV2 with TRBJ1-5, with D maybe TRBD1 (5 bases). Germline V lookup: CDR1 SNHLY, CDR2 FYNNEI. V lost 3 bases and J lost 2, with 11 bases in between. CDR3 size: 15 residues. Combining the CDR3 with reference TRBV2 and TRBJ1-5 gives the whole variable domain EPEVTQTPSHQVTQMGQEVILRCVPISNHLYFYWYRQILGQKVEFLVSFYNNEISEKSEIFDDQFSVERPDGSNFTLKIRSTKLEDSAMYFCASSEGQAGNQPQHFGDGTRLSIL.

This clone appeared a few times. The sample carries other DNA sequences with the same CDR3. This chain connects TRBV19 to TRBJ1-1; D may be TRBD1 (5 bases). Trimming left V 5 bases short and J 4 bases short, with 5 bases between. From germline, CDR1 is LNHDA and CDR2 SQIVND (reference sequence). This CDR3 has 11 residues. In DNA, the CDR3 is TGTGCCAGTAGTCAGGGCACTGAAGCTTTCTTT. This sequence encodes CASSQGTEAFF.

CDR3 amino acids: CASSLAQNTEAFF. CDR3 coding DNA: TGTGCCAGCAGCTTAGCCCAGAACACTGAAGCTTTCTTT. The rearrangement links TRBV6-6 to TRBJ1-1; no clear D. The V gene lost 6 bases and the J gene lost 1 base, with 9 bases spanning the gap. Germline V gene sequence: CDR1 MNHNY, CDR2 SVGAGI (reference sequence). This CDR3 has 13 amino acids.

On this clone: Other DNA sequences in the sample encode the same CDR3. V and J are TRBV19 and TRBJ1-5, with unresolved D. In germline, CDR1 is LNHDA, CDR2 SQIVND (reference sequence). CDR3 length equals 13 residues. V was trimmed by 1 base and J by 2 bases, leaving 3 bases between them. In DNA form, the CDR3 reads TGTGCCAGTAGTATAGGCGGCAATCAGCCCCAGCATTTT. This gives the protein CASSIGGNQPQHF. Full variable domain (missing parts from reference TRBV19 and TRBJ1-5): DGGITQSPKYLFRKEGQNVTLSCEQNLNHDAMYWYRQDPGQGLRLIYYSQIVNDFQKGDIAEGYSVSREKKESFPLTVTSAQKNPTAFYLCASSIGGNQPQHFGDGTRLSIL.

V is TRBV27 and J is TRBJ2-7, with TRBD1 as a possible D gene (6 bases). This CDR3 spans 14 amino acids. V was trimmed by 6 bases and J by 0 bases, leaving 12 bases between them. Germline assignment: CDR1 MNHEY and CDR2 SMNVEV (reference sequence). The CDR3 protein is CASSKGHSSYEQYF. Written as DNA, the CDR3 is TGTGCCAGCAGCAAGGGACACAGCTCCTACGAGCAGTACTTC.

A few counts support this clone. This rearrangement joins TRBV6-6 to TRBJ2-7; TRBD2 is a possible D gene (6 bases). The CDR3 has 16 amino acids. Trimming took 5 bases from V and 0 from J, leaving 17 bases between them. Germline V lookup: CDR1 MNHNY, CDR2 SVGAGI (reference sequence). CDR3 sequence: CASSRPRGLFSYEQYF. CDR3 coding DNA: TGTGCCAGCAGTCGACCCCGCGGACTATTCTCCTACGAGCAGTACTTC.